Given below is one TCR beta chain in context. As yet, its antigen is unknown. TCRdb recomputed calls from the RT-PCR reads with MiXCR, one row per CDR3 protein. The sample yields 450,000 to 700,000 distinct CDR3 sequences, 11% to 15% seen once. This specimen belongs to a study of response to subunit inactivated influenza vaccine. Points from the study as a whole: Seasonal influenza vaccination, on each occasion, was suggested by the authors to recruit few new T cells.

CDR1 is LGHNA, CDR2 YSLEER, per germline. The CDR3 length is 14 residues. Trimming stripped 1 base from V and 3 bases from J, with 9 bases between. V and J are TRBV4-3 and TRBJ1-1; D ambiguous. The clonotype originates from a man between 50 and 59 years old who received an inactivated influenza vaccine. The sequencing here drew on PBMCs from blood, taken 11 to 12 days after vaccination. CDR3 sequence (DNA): TGCGCCAGCAGCCAAGGGCCCCCGGACACTGAAGCTTTCTTT. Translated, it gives CASSQGPPDTEAFF.